This TCR beta chain was sequenced for a study of T-cell memory formation after mild COVID-19. One entry per CDR3 protein, called by TCRdb with MiXCR from the 5' RACE reads. The table lists about 400,000 distinct CDR3 sequences, under 25% of them singletons. V shed 3 bases and J shed 3 bases, with 15 bases lying between them. CDR1 MDHEN and CDR2 SYDVKM come from the germline V gene. The CDR3 length is 16 residues. This clonotype was counted once. Input material: PBMCs or a T cell subset sorted from them (not recorded which). This TCR was recovered from an adult woman who had mild COVID-19 (a few samples of this study predate the infection). Cell type and time point are not known. The chain employs TRBV28 and TRBJ2-4; a possible D gene is TRBD1 (6 bases). The CDR3 region has the DNA TGTGCCAGCAGTTTGGCAGGGGCCGCGAACAAAAACATTCAGTACTTC. It translates to CASSLAGAANKNIQYF. Full variable domain (remainder filled in from reference TRBV28 and TRBJ2-4): DVKVTQSSRYLVKRTGEKVFLECVQDMDHENMFWYRQDPGLGLRLIYFSYDVKMKEKGDIPEGYSVSREKKERFSLILESASTNQTSMYLCASSLAGAANKNIQYFGAGTRLSVL.